This T cell receptor beta chain was recovered during a study of T cells expressing NK-cell markers. Study background: Sequencing covered eight donors, seven HCMV-seropositive and one seronegative. Study outcomes and limitations: Certain NKG2C+ T cell clones were expanded, and their HCMV specificity remained unclear.

Germline loops: CDR1 ENHRY, CDR2 SYGVKD. This CDR3 has 14 residues. 5'RACE template switching with UMIs produced the TCR beta cDNA. TCRdb reworked the 5' RACE reads into one entry per CDR3 protein, no DNA. The repertoire table contains about 370,000 distinct CDR3 sequences. Note on this clonotype: As yet, its antigen is unknown.

The chain links TRBV10-3 to TRBJ1-1; TCRdb's D call of TRBD1 is untestable without DNA. Sequences were obtained from blood T cells: a sorted CD56 or NKG2C T cell subset, CD4+ or CD8+ T cells, or bulk PBMC T cells (not recorded which). The TCR sequence derives from a woman in her forties or fifties in good health. CDR3 sequence: CAIREEAQNTEAFF.